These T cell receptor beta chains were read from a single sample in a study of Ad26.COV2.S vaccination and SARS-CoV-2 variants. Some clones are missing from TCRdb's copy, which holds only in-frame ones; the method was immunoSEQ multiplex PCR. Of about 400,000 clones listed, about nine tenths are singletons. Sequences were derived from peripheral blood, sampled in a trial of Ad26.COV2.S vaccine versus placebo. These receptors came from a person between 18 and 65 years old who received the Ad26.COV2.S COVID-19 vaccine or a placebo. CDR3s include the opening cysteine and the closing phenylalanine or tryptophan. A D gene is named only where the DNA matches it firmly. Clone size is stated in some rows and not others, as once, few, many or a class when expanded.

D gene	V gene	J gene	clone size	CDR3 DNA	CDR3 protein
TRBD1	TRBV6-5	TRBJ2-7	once	TGTGCCAGCAGACGTCAGGGGGCAGGCGAGCAGTACTTC	CASRRQGAGEQYF
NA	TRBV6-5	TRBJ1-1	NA	TGTGCCAGCAGTTACATGGCCGGGACGGAGAACACTGAAGCTTTCTTT	CASSYMAGTENTEAFF
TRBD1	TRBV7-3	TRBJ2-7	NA	TGTGCCAGCAGCCACACGGGGACAGGGTCCTACGAGCAGTACTTC	CASSHTGTGSYEQYF
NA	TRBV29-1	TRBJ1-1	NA	TGCAGCGCCCGAATAATGACTACCCGCACTGAAGCTTTCTTT	CSARIMTTRTEAFF
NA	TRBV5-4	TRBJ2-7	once	TGTGCCAGCAGCTCAGACAGCTACGAGCAGTACTTC	CASSSDSYEQYF
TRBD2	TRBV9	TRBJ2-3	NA	TGTGCCAGCAGCGTAGGTGGTAGCGGGAGCACAGATACGCAGTATTTT	CASSVGGSGSTDTQYF
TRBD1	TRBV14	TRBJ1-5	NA	TGTGCCAGCAGCCAAGATCGGAGGGGACAGGCTTATAGCAATCAGCCCCAGCATTTT	CASSQDRRGQAYSNQPQHF
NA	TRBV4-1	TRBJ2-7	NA	TGCGCCAGCAGCCGGACGGACACCTACGAGCAGTACTTC	CASSRTDTYEQYF
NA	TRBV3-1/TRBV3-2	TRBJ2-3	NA	TGTGCCAGCAGCCAAAGGGCGTACGCAGATACGCAGTATTTT	CASSQRAYADTQYF
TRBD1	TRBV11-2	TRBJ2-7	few	TGTGCCAGCAGCTTAGCCGGGACAGCAACCTACGAGCAGTACTTC	CASSLAGTATYEQYF
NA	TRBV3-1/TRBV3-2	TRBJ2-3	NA	TGTGCCAGCAGCCCACGGGCAATGAGCGGTTGGGATACGCAGTATTTT	CASSPRAMSGWDTQYF
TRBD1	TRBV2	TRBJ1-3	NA	TGTGCCAGCAGCCCCCAGGGGGCGAGGGGAAACACCATATATTTT	CASSPQGARGNTIYF
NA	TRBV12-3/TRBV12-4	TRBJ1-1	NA	TGTGCCAGCAGTTTAAGGGGCACTGAAGCTTTCTTT	CASSLRGTEAFF
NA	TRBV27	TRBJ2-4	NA	TGTGCCAGCAGTTTCGGCCAGGGAGAAAACATTCAGTACTTC	CASSFGQGENIQYF
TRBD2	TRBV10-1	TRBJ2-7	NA	TGCGCCAGCAGTGACCCAGGGACTAGCGGGAGGTACGAGCAGTACTTC	CASSDPGTSGRYEQYF
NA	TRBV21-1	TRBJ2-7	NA	TGTGCCAGCAGCAAAGTTACCTACAGGGGGCGCGACGACGAGCAGTACTTC	CASSKVTYRGRDDEQYF
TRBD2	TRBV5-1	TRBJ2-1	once	TGCGCCAGCAGCTTTAGCGGGATCAGCTCCTACAATGAGCAGTTCTTC	CASSFSGISSYNEQFF
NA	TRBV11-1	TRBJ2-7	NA	TGTGCCAGCAGCTTAGCGGGGGGAAGCTCCTACGAGCAGTACTTC	CASSLAGGSSYEQYF
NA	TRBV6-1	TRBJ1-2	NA	TGTGCCAGCAGTGAACCGAAGGGAGCTAACTATGGCTACACCTTC	CASSEPKGANYGYTF
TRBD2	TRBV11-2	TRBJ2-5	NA	TGTGCCAGCAGCCCCCCTGGAAGATTAGCGGGAGGGCCGGGAGAGACCCAGTACTTC	CASSPPGRLAGGPGETQYF
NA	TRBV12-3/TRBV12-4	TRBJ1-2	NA	TGTGCCAGCAGTGGTCGGGGGGTTTATGGCTACACCTTC	CASSGRGVYGYTF
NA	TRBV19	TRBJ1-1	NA	TGTGCCAGTAGTATAAGCCCGGGGATGGAGGAAGCTTTCTTT	CASSISPGMEEAFF
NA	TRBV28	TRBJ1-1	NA	TGTGCCAGCAGTTTAGGGGACTTCGGGGCTTTCTTT	CASSLGDFGAFF
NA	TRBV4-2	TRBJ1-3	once	TGTGCCAGCAGCCAAGAGTCTCAGGGGAACACCATATATTTT	CASSQESQGNTIYF
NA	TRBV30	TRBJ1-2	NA	TGTGCCTGGAGTACCCGGGCTTTGGGGGGCTACACCTTC	CAWSTRALGGYTF
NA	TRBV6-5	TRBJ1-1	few	TGTGCCAGCGCACTGGGACGGAACACTGAAGCTTTCTTT	CASALGRNTEAFF
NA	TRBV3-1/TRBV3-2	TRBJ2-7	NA	TGTGCCAGCAGCCAAATAGGTTACGAGCAGTACTTC	CASSQIGYEQYF
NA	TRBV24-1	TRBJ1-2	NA	TGTGCCACCAGTGATCGCACAGGGACTGGCTACACCTTC	CATSDRTGTGYTF
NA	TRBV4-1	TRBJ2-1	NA	TGCGCCAGCAGCCTTATATCGAATGAGCAGTTCTTC	CASSLISNEQFF
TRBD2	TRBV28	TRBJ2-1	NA	TGTGCCAGCAGGCTAGCGGGACAGTCGGCGCAGTTCTTC	CASRLAGQSAQFF
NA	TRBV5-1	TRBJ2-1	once	TGCGCCAGCAGCTTGTCTGGGGGCATCGCCTACAATGAGCAGTTCTTC	CASSLSGGIAYNEQFF
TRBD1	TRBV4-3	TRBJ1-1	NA	TGCGCCAGCAGCCAAGCCCGGGACAGAGTATTGAACACTGAAGCTTTCTTT	CASSQARDRVLNTEAFF
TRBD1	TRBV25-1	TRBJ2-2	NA	TGTGCCAGCGGGGACAGGGGATTTACCGGGGAGCTGTTTTTT	CASGDRGFTGELFF